Listed here are 6 T cell receptor beta chains from one sample, sequenced in a study of T cell responses to AZD1222 COVID-19 vaccine. TCRdb's copy holds only in-frame clones and misses some; the assay was immunoSEQ multiplex PCR. The profile shows about 69,000 clones, around four fifths of them singletons. The input for sequencing was peripheral blood, taken 28 days after the second AZD1222 dose. The receptors shown here come from an adult who received the AZD1222 COVID-19 vaccine.

CDR3 protein: CASSSGQGDGGYTF. CDR3 DNA sequence: TGCGCCAGCAGCTCGGGACAGGGGGACGGTGGCTACACCTTC. The chain recombines TRBV5-1 with TRBJ1-2; 11 positions match TRBD1. Germline-derived CDR1 and CDR2 are SGHRS and YFSETQ. The CDR3 loop spans 14 amino acids. V gave up 3 bases and J gave up 7 bases; unmatched junction bases: 5.

This rearrangement joins TRBV20-1 to TRBJ1-1, with D possibly TRBD1 on 5 matching bases. Deletions cut 4 bases from V and 11 bases from J, with 14 bases between. Germline loops: CDR1 DFQATT, CDR2 SNEGSKA (reference sequence). CDR3 length: 11 residues. CDR3 protein: CSAKLNEGAFF. The CDR3 DNA is TGCAGTGCTAAACTAAATGAGGGGGCTTTCTTT.

The table lists this clone with a few counts. This chain joins TRBV12-5 and TRBJ1-1; TRBD1 matches 7 bases. The length of the CDR3 is 14 residues. Germline V lookup: CDR1 LGHNT, CDR2 FRNRAP. J gave up 7 bases and V 2 bases, and 7 bases lay outside the gene matches. CDR3 DNA: TGTGCTAGTGGTTTGCGTGCCGGGACAGATGAAGCTTTCTTT. Its translation: CASGLRAGTDEAFF.

The rearrangement joins TRBV7-8 to TRBJ2-3; 13 positions match TRBD2. V lost 6 bases to trimming and J lost 4 bases; unmatched junction nucleotides: 4. The CDR3 is 15 residues long. The germline V gene has CDR1 SGHVS and CDR2 FQNEAQ. CDR3 protein: CASRLTSGRPDTQYF. For the CDR3, the DNA is TGTGCCAGCAGGTTGACTAGCGGGAGGCCAGATACGCAGTATTTT.

This clone has at least ten counts. The CDR3, as DNA: TGTGCCAGCAGTCGCCAATGGGGGAGGGAAGATGGCTACACCTTC. It encodes CASSRQWGREDGYTF. This rearrangement joins TRBV6-5 to TRBJ1-2; TRBD1 is a possible D gene (5 bases). V lost 5 bases and J lost 6, with 19 bases in between. CDR3 length: 15 residues. CDR1 and CDR2 (germline): MNHEY, SVGAGI.

The V and J genes are TRBV5-1 and TRBJ2-7, with TRBD2 as a possible D gene (6 bases). Germline values: CDR1 SGHRS, CDR2 YFSETQ. The CDR3 is 13 amino acids. Trimming left V 3 bases short and J 5 bases short, with 12 bases between. CDR3 sequence reads: CASSWNRGNEQYF. The CDR3 region has the DNA TGCGCCAGCAGCTGGAACCGGGGGAACGAGCAGTACTTC. Variable domain in full (rest from reference TRBV5-1 and TRBJ2-7): KAGVTQTPRYLIKTRGQQVTLSCSPISGHRSVSWYQQTPGQGLQFLFEYFSETQRNKGNFPGRFSGRQFSNSRSEMNVSTLELGDSALYLCASSWNRGNEQYFGPGTRLTVT.